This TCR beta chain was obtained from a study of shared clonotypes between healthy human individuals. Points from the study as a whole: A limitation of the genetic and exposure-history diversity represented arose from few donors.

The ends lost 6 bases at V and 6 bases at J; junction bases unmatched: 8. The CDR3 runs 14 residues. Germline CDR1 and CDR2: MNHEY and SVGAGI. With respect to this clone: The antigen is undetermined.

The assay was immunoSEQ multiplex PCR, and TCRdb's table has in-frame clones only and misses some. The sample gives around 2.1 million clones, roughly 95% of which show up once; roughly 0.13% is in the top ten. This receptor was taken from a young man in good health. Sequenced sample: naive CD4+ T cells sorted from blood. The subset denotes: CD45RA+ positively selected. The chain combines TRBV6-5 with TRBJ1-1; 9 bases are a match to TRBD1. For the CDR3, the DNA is TGTGCCAGCAGCCGCCGGACAGGGGTCGCTGAAGCTTTCTTT. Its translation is CASSRRTGVAEAFF.